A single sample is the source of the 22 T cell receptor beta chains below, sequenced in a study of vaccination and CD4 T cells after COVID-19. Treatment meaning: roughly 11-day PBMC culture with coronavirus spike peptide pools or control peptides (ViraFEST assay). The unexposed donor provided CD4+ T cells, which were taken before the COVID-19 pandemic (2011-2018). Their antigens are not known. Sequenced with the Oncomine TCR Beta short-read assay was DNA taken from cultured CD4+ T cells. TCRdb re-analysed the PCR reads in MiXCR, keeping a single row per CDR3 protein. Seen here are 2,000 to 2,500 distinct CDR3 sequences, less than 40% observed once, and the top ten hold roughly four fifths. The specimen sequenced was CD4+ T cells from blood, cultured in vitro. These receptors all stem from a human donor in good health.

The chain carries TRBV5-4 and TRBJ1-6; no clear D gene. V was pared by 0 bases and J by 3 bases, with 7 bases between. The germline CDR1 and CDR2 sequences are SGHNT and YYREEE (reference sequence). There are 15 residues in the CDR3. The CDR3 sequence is CASSLGGIYNSPLHF. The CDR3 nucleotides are TGTGCCAGCAGCTTGGGGGGTATCTATAATTCACCCCTCCACTTT.

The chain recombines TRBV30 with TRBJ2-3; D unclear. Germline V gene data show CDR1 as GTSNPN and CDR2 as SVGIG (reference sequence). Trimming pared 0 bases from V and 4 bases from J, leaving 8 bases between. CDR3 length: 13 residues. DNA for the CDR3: TGTGCCTGGAGTGTACCCTCGGCAGATACGCAGTATTTT. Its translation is CAWSVPSADTQYF.

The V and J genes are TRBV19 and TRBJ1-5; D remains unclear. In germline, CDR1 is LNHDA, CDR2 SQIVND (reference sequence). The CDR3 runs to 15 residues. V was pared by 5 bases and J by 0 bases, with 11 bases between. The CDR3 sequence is CASSVTAYSNQPQHF. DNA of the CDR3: TGTGCCAGTAGTGTAACAGCTTATAGCAATCAGCCCCAGCATTTT.

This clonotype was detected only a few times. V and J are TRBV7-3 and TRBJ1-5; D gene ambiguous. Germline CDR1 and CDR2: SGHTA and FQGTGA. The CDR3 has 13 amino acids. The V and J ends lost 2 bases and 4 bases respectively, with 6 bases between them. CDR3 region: CASSLDGNQPQHF. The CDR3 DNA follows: TGTGCCAGCAGCTTAGACGGGAATCAGCCCCAGCATTTT.

CDR3 in DNA: TGTGCCAGCAGCTTGGGACTATACAATGAGCAGTTCTTC. Its protein is CASSLGLYNEQFF. This chain links TRBV7-9 with TRBJ2-1; 7 bases agree with TRBD2. Germline-derived CDR1 and CDR2 are SEHNR and FQNEAQ (reference sequence). This CDR3 spans 13 amino acids. V was clipped by 3 bases and J by 4 bases; unmatched bases: 0.

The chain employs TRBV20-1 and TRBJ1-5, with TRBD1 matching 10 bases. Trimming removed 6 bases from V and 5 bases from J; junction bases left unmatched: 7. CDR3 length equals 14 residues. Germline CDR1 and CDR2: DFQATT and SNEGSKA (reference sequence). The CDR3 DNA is TGCAGTGCCAATCGGGACAGGGGATATCAGCCCCAGCATTTT. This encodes CSANRDRGYQPQHF.

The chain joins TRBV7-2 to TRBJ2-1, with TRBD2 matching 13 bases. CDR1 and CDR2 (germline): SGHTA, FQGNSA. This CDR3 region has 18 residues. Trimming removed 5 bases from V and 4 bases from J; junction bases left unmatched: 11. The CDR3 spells CASSTPRTSGGFYNEQFF. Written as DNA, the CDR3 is TGTGCCAGCAGCACTCCACGGACTAGCGGGGGCTTTTACAATGAGCAGTTCTTC.

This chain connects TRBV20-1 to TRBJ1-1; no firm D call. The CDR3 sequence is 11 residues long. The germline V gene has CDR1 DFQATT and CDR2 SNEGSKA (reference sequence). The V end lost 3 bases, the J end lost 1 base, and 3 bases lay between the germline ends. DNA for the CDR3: TGCAGTGCTAGCCGGAACACTGAAGCTTTCTTT. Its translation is CSASRNTEAFF.

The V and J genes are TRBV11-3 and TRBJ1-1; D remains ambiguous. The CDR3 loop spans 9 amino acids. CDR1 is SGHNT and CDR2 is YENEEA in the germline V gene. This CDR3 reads CSLNTEAFF. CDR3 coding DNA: TGTTCACTGAACACTGAAGCTTTCTTT. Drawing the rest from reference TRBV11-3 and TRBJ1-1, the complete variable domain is EAGVVQSPRYKIIEKKQPVAFWCNPISGHNTLYWYLQNLGQGPELLIRYENEEAVDDSQLPKDRFSAERLKGVDSTLKIQPAELGDSAVYLCSLNTEAFFGQGTRLTVV.

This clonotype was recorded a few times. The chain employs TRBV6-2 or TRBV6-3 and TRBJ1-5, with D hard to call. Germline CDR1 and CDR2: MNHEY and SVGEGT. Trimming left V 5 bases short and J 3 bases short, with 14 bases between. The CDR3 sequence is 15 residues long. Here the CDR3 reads CASSVPELHNQPQHF. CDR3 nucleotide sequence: TGTGCCAGCAGTGTCCCTGAGCTGCACAATCAGCCCCAGCATTTT.

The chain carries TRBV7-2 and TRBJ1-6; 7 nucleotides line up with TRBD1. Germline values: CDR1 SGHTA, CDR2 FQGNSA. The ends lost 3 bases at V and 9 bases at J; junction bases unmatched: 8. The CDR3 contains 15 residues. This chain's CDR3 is CASSLFQTGSSPLHF. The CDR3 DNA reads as TGTGCCAGCAGCTTGTTCCAGACAGGGAGTTCACCCCTCCACTTT.

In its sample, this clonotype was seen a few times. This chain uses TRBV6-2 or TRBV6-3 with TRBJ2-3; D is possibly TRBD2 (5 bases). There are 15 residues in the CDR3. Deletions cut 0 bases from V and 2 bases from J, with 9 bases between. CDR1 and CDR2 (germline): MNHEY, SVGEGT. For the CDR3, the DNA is TGTGCCAGCAGTTACTCGTCGGGGAACACAGATACGCAGTATTTT. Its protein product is CASSYSSGNTDTQYF.

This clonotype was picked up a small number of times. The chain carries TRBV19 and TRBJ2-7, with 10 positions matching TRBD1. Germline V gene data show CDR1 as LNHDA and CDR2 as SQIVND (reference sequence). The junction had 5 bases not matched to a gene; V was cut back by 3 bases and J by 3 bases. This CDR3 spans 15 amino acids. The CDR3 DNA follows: TGTGCCAGTAGTATCGGGACAGGGGCCAGCTACGAGCAGTACTTC. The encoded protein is CASSIGTGASYEQYF.

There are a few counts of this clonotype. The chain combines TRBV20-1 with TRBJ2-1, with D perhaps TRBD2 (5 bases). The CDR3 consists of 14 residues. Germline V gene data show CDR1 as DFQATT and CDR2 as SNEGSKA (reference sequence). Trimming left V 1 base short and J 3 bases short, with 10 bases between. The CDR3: CSARVPGLYNEQFF. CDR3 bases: TGCAGTGCTAGAGTTCCTGGACTCTACAATGAGCAGTTCTTC.

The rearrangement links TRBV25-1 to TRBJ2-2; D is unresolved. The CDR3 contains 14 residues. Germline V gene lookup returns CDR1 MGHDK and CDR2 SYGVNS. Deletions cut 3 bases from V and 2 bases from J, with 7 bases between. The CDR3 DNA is TGTGCCAGCAGTGATGGCAAAAACACCGGGGAGCTGTTTTTT. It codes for CASSDGKNTGELFF.

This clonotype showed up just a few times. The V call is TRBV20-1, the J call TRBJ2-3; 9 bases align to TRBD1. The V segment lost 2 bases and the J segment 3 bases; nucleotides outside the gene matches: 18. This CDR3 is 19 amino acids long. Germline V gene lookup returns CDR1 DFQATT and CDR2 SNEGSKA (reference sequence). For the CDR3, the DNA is TGCAGTGCTAGATCCTTTACCGGGACAGGGCCCGATGGTACAGATACGCAGTATTTT. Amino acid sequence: CSARSFTGTGPDGTDTQYF.

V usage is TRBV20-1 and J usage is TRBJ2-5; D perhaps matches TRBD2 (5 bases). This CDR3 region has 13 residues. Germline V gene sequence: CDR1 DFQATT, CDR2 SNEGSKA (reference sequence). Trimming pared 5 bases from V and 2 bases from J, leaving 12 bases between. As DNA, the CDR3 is TGCAGTGCTCCCCCACGGGGTCAAGAGACCCAGTACTTC. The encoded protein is CSAPPRGQETQYF.

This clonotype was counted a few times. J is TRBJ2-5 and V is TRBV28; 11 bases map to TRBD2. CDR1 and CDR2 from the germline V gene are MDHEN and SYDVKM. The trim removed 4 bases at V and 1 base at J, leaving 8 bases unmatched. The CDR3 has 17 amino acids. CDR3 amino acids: CASSSLASGGSQETQYF. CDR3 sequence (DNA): TGTGCCAGCAGTTCCCTTGCTAGCGGGGGGTCCCAAGAGACCCAGTACTTC.

CDR3 bases: TGCAGTGCTAGGACTAGCGCGAACACCGGGGAGCTGTTTTTT. Amino acids: CSARTSANTGELFF. The gene calls are TRBV20-1 and TRBJ2-2, with 8 positions matching TRBD2. Germline-derived CDR1 and CDR2 are DFQATT and SNEGSKA (reference sequence). V lost 3 bases to trimming and J lost 0 bases; unmatched junction nucleotides: 0. The CDR3 is made up of 14 amino acids.

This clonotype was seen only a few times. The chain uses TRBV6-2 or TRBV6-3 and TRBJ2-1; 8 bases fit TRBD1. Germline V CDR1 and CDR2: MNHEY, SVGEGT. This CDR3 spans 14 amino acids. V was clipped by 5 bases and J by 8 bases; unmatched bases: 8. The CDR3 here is CASSDRQGNDEQFF. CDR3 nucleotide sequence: TGTGCCAGCAGTGACCGACAGGGGAACGATGAGCAGTTCTTC.

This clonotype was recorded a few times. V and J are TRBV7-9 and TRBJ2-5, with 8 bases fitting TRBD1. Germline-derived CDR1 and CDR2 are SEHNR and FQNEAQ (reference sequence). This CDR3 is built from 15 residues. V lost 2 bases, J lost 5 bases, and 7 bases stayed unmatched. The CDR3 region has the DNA TGTGCCAGCAGCTTAAGGCAGGGGGCCGGGGAGACCCAGTACTTC. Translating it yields CASSLRQGAGETQYF.

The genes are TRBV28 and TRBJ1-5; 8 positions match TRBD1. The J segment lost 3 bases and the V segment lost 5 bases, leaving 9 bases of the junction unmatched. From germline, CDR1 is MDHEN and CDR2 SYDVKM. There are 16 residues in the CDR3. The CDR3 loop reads CASSNPDRDYNQPQHF. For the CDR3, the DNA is TGTGCCAGCAGTAACCCGGACAGGGATTACAATCAGCCCCAGCATTTT.